This TCR beta chain is from a study of cytomegalovirus exposure and HLA in healthy donors. Study-level findings and limits: TCR beta chain V- and J-gene trimming was linked, in a later analysis, to a missense variant in DCLRE1C. Researchers reportedly found TCR beta sequences accurately predicted most subjects' HLA-A and HLA-B alleles. For most TCR beta V segments, an earlier analysis put the productive rate at about 87% or about 30% of the time. Rarity characterized most TCR sequences, yet some public TCRs appeared in many donors.

This CDR3 contains 15 residues. V was cut by 7 bases and J by 3 bases, with 17 bases left in between. Germline V gives CDR1 LNHDA, CDR2 SQIVND (reference sequence). Points on this clone: What it recognizes is unknown.

Researchers ran the PCR with 60 Vbeta and 13 Jbeta primers. Produced via immunoSEQ multiplex PCR; TCRdb's table is partial and in-frame only. This sample has 90,000 to 120,000 clones, with under 85% found just once. This sequence originates from a male donor in good health and CMV-seronegative. The chain links TRBV19 to TRBJ2-3, with D tentatively TRBD2 (6 bases). Sequenced sample: PBMCs. Written as DNA, the CDR3 is TGTGCCAGTACCGAGCTCGGAGGGCCGACAGATACGCAGTATTTT. This translates into CASTELGGPTDTQYF.